Listed below are T cell receptor beta chains from one sample, sequenced in a study of T cell repertoires in cytomegalovirus infection. One entry per CDR3 protein results from TCRdb running MiXCR on the reads. The sample includes about 490,000 distinct CDR3 sequences, approximately 10% of them seen just once. Sequencing was carried out using PBMCs. Receptors were obtained from a human donor in good health (CMV status not recorded). Some clones in this sample may be carry-over from other donors' samples. Each CDR3 is given with its conserved first and last residue. Fields, in order: V gene, J gene, CDR3 protein.

>TRBV24-1|TRBJ2-2
CATSDPGLAGGGELFF
>TRBV4-2|TRBJ1-5
CASSQVGDRGSNQPQHF
>TRBV6-2/TRBV6-3|TRBJ2-7
CASSYSERIAYEQYF
>TRBV9|TRBJ2-5
CASSVQAGHETQYF
>TRBV7-2|TRBJ2-1
CASSLGTRGEQFF
>TRBV7-8|TRBJ2-7
CASSPDTRAYEQYF
>TRBV29-1|TRBJ2-1
CSVDAGWAGVYNEQFF
>TRBV20-1|TRBJ1-2
CSARDVRGDNYGYTF
>TRBV27|TRBJ2-7
CASSYMSGGSYEQYF
>TRBV7-2|TRBJ1-2
CASSVNLGGYGYTF
>TRBV4-1|TRBJ1-2
CASSQDLGAAAGRTF
>TRBV19|TRBJ1-5
CASSTTRNSNQPQHF
>TRBV28|TRBJ1-1
CASSPLGRTNTEAFF
>TRBV13|TRBJ2-1
CASSTWTSGAYNEQFF
>TRBV2|TRBJ2-5
CASGLAEEGTQYF
>TRBV12-3/TRBV12-4|TRBJ2-1
CASSSPGRQRNEQFF
>TRBV12-5|TRBJ1-5
CASGLDHQGYQPQHF
>TRBV7-2|TRBJ2-3
CASSGAGGTDTQYF
>TRBV29-1|TRBJ2-7
CSVEDLRQGSYEQYF
>TRBV7-9|TRBJ2-1
CASSPKPGSTNEQFF
>TRBV6-1|TRBJ2-1
CASSDTTGLEQFF
>TRBV2|TRBJ2-5
CASSVGQGAGETQYF
>TRBV25-1|TRBJ2-7
CASSEYGAYEQYF
>TRBV7-9|TRBJ1-2
CASSLLDEGANYGYTF
>TRBV28|TRBJ2-7
CASSTGTSGRNEQYF
>TRBV11-2|TRBJ2-1
CASSLGGLRSNEQFF
>TRBV11-2|TRBJ1-6
CASSLGFGGPLHF
>TRBV2|TRBJ1-1
CATTGGLGTEAFF
>TRBV19|TRBJ1-5
CASSTWVILGEPQPQHF